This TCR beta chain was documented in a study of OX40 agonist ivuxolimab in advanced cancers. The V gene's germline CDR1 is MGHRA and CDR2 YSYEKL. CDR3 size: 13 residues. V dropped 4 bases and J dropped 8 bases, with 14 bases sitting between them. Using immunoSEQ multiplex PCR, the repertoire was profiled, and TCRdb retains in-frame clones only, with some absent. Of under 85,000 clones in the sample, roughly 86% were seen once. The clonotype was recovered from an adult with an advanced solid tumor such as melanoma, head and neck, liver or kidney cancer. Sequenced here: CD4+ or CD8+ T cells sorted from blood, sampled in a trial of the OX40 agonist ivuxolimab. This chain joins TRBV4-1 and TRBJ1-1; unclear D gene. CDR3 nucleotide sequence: TGCGCCAGCAGCCCAGACGAGGGTTTGGAAGCTTTCTTT. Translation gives CASSPDEGLEAFF.